This T cell receptor (beta chain) was sequenced during a study of T cells in localized non-small cell lung cancer. Sequencing was performed with immunoSEQ multiplex PCR; in TCRdb, only in-frame clones are kept and a portion is missing. The sample consists of some 54,000 clones, over 60% of them appearing once. Germline CDR1 SGHTA, CDR2 FQGNSA. V shed 1 base and J shed 2 bases, with 8 bases lying between them. CDR3 size: 14 residues. The sequencing used PBMCs, collected before any cancer treatment. J is TRBJ2-5 and V is TRBV7-2; D gene unclear. The receptor was isolated from a woman aged 35 to 70 with stage II lung adenocarcinoma. DNA for the CDR3: TGTGCCAGCAGCTTAGGGCTGAGGCAAGAGACCCAGTACTTC. Its protein product is CASSLGLRQETQYF. Based on the CDR3 plus reference TRBV7-2 and TRBJ2-5, the full variable domain is GAGVSQSPSNKVTEKGKDVELRCDPISGHTALYWYRQSLGQGLEFLIYFQGNSAPDKSGLPSDRFSAERTGGSVSTLTIQRTQQEDSAVYLCASSLGLRQETQYFGPGTRLLVL.